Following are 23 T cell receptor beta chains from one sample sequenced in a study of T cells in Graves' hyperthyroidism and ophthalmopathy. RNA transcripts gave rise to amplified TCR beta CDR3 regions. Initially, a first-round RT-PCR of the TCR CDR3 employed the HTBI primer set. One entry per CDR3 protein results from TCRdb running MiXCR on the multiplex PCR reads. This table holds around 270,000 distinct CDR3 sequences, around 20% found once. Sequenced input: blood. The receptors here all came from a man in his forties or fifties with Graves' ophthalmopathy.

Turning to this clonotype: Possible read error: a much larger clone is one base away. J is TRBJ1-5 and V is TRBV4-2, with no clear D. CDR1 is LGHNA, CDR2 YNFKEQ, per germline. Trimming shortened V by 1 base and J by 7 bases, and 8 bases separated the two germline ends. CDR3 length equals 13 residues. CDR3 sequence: CASSQGERQPQHF. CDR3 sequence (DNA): TGTGCCAGCAGCCAAGGAGAGAGACAGCCCCAGCATTTT.

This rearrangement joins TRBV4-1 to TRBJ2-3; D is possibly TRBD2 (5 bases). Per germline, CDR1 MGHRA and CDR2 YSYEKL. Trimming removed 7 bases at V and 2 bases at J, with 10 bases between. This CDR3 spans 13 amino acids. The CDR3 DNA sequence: TGCGCCAGCAAAGCGGAGAACACAGATACGCAGTATTTT. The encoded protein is CASKAENTDTQYF.

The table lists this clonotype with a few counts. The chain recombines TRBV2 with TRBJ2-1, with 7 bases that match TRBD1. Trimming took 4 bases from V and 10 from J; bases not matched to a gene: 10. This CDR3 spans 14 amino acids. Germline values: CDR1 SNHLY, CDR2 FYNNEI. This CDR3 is CASSVAGGAVEQFF. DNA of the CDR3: TGTGCCAGCAGTGTTGCAGGGGGTGCCGTGGAGCAGTTCTTC.

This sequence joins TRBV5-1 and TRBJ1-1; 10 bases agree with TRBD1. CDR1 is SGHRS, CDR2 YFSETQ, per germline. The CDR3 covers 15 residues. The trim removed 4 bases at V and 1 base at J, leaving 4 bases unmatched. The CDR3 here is CASSPRTGGNTEAFF. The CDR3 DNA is TGCGCCAGCAGCCCGAGGACAGGGGGGAACACTGAAGCTTTCTTT.

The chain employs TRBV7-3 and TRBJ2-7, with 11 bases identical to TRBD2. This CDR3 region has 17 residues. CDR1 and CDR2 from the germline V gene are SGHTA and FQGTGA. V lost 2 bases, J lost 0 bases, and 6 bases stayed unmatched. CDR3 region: CASSLRLAGKNSYEQYF. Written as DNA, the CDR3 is TGTGCCAGCAGCTTACGACTAGCGGGAAAAAACTCCTACGAGCAGTACTTC.

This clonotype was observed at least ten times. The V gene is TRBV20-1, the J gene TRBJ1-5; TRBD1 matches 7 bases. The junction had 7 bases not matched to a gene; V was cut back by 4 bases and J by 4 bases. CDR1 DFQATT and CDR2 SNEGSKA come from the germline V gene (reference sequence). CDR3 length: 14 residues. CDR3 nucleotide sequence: TGCAGTGCTAAGGGTGGGACAGCTAATCAGCCCCAGCATTTT. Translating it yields CSAKGGTANQPQHF.

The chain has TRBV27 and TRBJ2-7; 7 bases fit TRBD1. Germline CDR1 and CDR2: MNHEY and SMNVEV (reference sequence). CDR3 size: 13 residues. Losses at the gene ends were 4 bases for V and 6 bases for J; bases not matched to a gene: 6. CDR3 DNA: TGTGCCAGCAGTTCGGGGAACAGGGGCGAGCAGTACTTC. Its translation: CASSSGNRGEQYF.

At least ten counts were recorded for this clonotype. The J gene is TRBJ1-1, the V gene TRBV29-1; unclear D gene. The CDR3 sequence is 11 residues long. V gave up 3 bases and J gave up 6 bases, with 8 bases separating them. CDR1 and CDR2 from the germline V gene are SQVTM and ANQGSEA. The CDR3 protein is CSVDPGSEAFF. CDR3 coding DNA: TGCAGCGTTGACCCCGGTTCTGAAGCTTTCTTT.

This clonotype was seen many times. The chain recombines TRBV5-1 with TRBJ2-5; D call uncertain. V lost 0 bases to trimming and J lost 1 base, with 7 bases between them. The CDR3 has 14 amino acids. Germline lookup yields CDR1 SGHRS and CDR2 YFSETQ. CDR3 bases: TGCGCCAGCAGCTTGGTCCCAGCCCAAGAGACCCAGTACTTC. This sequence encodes CASSLVPAQETQYF.

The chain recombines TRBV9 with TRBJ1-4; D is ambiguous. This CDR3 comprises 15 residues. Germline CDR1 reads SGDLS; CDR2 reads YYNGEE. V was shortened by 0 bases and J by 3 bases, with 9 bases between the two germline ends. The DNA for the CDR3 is TGTGCCAGCAGCGTAGATGCAGTCCCTAATGAAAAACTGTTTTTT. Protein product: CASSVDAVPNEKLFF.

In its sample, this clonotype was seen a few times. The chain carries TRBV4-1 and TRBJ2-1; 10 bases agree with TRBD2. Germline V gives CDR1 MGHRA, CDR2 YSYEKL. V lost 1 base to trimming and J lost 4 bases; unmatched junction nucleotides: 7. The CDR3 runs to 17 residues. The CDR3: CASSQVWQREGYNEQFF. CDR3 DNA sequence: TGCGCCAGCAGCCAAGTATGGCAGCGGGAGGGGTACAATGAGCAGTTCTTC.

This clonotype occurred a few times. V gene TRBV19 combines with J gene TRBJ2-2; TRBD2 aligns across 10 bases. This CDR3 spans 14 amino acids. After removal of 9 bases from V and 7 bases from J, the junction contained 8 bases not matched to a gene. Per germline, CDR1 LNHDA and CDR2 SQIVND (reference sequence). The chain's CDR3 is CAREREGRGGELFF. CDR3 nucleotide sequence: TGTGCCAGGGAGCGGGAGGGCCGGGGCGGGGAGCTGTTTTTT.

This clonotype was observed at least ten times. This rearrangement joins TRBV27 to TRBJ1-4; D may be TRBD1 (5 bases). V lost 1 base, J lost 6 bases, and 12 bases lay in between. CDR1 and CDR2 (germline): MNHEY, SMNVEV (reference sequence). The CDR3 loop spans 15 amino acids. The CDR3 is CASSLYDRGDEKLFF. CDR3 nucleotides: TGTGCCAGCAGTTTATACGACAGAGGAGATGAAAAACTGTTTTTT.

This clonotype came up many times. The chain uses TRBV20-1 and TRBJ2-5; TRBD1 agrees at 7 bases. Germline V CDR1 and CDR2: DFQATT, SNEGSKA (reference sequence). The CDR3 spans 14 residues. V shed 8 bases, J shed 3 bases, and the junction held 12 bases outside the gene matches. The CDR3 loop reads CSSNRGAREETQYF. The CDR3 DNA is TGCAGTTCGAACAGGGGCGCGAGGGAAGAGACCCAGTACTTC.

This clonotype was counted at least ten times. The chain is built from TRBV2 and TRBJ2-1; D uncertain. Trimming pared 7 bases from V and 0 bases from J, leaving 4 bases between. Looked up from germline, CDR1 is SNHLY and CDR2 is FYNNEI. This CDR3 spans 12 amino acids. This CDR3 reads CASTSSYNEQFF. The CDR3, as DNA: TGTGCCAGCACTAGCTCCTACAATGAGCAGTTCTTC.

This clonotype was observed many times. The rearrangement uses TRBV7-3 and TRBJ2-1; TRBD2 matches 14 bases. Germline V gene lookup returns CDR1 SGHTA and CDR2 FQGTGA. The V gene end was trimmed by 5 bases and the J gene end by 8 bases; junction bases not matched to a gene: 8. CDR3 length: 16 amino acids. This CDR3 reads CASSLRLAGGPDEQFF. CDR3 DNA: TGTGCCAGCAGCCTAAGACTAGCGGGAGGGCCCGATGAGCAGTTCTTC.

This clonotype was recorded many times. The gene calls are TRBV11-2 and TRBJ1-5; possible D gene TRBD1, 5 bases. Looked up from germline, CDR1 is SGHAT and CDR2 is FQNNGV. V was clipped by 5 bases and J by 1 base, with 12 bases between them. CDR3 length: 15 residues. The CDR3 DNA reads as TGTGCCAGCAGCCCTCAAAGGGGAAGCAATCAGCCCCAGCATTTT. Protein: CASSPQRGSNQPQHF.

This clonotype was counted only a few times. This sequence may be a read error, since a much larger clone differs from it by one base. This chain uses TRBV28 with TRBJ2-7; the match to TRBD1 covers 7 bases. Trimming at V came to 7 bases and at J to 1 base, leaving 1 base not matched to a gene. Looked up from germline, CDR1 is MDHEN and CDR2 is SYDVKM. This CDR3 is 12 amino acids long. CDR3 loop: CASMTGSYEQYF. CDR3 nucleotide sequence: TGTGCCAGCATGACAGGGTCCTACGAGCAGTACTTC. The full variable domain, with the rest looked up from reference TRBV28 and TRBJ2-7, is DVKVTQSSRYLVKRTGEKVFLECVQDMDHENMFWYRQDPGLGLRLIYFSYDVKMKEKGDIPEGYSVSREKKERFSLILESASTNQTSMYLCASMTGSYEQYFGPGTRLTVT.

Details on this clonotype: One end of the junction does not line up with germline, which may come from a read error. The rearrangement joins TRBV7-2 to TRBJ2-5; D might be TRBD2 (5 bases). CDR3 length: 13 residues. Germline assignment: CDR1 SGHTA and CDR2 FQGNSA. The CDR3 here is CACSLALEETQYF. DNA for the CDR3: TGTGCCTGCAGCTTAGCGCTCGAAGAGACCCAGTACTTC.

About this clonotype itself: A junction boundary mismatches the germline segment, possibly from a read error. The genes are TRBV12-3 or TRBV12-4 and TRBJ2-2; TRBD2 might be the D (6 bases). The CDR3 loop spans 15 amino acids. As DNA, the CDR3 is TGTGCCAGCAGTTTAAACGGGAGTCCCACCTGGGAGCTGTTTTTT. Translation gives CASSLNGSPTWELFF.

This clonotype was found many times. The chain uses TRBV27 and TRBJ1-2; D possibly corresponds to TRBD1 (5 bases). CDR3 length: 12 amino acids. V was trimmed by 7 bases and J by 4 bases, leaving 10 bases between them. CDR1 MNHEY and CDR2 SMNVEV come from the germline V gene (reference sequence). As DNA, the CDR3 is TGTGCCAGCACTTCGGGGGGCTATGGCTACACCTTC. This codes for CASTSGGYGYTF.

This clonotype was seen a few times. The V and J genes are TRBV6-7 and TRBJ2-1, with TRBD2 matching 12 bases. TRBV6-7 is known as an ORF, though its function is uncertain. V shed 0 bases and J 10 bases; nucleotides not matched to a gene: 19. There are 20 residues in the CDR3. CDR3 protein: CASSYSRRLRRLAGGREQFF. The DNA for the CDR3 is TGTGCCAGCAGTTACTCACGGCGGTTGAGACGGCTAGCGGGAGGGCGAGAGCAGTTCTTC.

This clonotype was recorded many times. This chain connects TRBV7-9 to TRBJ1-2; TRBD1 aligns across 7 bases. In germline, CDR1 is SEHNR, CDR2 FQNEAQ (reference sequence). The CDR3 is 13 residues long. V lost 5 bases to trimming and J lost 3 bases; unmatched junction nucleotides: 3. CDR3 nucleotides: TGTGCCAGCAGCCCTACAGGGGACTATGGCTACACCTTC. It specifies CASSPTGDYGYTF.